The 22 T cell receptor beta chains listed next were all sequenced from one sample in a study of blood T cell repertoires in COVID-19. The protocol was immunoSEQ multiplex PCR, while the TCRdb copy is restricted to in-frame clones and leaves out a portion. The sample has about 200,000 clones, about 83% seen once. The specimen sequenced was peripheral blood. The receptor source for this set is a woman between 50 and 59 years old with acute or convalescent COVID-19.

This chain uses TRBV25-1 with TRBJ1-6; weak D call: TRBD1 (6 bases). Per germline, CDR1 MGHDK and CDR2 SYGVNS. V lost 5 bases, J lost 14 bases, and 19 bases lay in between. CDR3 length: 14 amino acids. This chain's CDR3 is CASSSRGAPLALHF. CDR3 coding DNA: TGTGCCAGCAGTTCCCGGGGGGCACCTTTGGCCCTCCACTTT.

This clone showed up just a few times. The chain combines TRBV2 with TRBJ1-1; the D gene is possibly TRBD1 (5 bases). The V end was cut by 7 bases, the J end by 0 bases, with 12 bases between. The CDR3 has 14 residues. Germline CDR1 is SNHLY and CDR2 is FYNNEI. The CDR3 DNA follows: TGTGCCAGCACCATGACAGCGATGAACACTGAAGCTTTCTTT. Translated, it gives CASTMTAMNTEAFF.

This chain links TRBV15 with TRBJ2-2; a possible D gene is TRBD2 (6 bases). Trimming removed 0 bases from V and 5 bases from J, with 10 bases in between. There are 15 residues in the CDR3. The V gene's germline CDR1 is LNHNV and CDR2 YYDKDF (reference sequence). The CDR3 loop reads CATSREREGTGELFF. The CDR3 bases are TGTGCCACCAGCAGAGAGCGGGAAGGGACCGGGGAGCTGTTTTTT.

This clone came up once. The CDR3 nucleotides read TGTGCCAGCAGTTTTTTAGGGGGCGAGCAGTACTTC. As protein: CASSFLGGEQYF. The chain recombines TRBV12-3 or TRBV12-4 with TRBJ2-7, with D maybe TRBD1 (6 bases). Between the trimmed V and J ends, which lost 3 bases and 6 bases, there was a span of 9 bases. The CDR3 has 12 residues.

Here the CDR3 DNA reads TGTGCCAGCAGCCTGGACAGGATGCAAGAGACCCAGTACTTC. Protein product: CASSLDRMQETQYF. This chain connects TRBV7-8 to TRBJ2-5, with 7 bases lining up with TRBD1. The CDR3 contains 14 residues. Per the germline V gene, CDR1 is SGHVS and CDR2 is FQNEAQ. V lost 5 bases and J lost 2; bases outside the gene matches: 5.

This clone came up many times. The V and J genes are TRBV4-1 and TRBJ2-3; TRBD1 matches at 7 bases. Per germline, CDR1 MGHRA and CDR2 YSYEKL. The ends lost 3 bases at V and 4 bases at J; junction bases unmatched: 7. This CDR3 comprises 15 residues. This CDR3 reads CASSHSDRDADTQYF. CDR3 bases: TGCGCCAGCAGCCACTCCGACAGGGATGCAGATACGCAGTATTTT.

The CDR3 reads CSVVRWNQGIYGYTF. CDR3 DNA sequence: TGCAGCGTTGTCCGTTGGAATCAGGGGATTTACGGCTACACCTTC. The genes are TRBV29-1 and TRBJ1-2; D possibly corresponds to TRBD1 (6 bases). The CDR3 spans 15 residues. V was pared by 4 bases and J by 8 bases, with 23 bases between. The germline V gene encodes CDR1 SQVTM and CDR2 ANQGSEA.

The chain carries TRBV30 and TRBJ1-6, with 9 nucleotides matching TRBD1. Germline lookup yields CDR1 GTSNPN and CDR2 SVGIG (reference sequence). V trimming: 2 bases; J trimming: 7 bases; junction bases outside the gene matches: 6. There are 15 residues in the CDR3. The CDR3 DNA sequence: TGTGCCTGGAGTCCACAGGGGGCGAGGAATTCACCCCTCCACTTT. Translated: CAWSPQGARNSPLHF.

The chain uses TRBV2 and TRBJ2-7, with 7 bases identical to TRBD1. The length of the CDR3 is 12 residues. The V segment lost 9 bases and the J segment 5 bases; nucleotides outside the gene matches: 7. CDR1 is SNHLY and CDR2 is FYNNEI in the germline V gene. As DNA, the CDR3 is TGTGCCAGTTGGACAGGCTTTGACGAGCAGTACTTC. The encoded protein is CASWTGFDEQYF.

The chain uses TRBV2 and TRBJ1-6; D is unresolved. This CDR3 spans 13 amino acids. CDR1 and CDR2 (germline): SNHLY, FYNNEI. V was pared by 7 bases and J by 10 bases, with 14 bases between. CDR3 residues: CASTEGSQSPLHF. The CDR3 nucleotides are TGTGCCAGCACGGAGGGCTCGCAGTCACCCCTCCACTTT.

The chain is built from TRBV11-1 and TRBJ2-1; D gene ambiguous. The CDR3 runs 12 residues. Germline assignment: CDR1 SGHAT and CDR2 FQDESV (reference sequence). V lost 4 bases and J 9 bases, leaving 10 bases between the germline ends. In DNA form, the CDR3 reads TGTGCCAGCAGCTCCCACCGGAGTGAGCAGTTCTTC. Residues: CASSSHRSEQFF. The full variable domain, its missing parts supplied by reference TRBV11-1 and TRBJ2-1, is EAEVAQSPRYKITEKSQAVAFWCDPISGHATLYWYRQILGQGPELLVQFQDESVVDDSQLPKDRFSAERLKGVDSTLKIQPAELGDSAMYLCASSSHRSEQFFGPGTRLTVL.

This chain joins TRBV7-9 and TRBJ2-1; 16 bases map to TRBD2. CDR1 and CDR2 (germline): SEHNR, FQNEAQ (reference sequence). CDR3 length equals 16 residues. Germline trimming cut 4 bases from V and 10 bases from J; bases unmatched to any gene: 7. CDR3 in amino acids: CASSSAGLAGGLEQFF. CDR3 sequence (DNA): TGTGCCAGCAGCTCTGCGGGACTAGCGGGGGGGCTGGAGCAGTTCTTC. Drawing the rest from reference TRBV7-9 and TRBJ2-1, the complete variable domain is DTGVSQNPRHKITKRGQNVTFRCDPISEHNRLYWYRQTLGQGPEFLTYFQNEAQLEKSRLLSDRFSAERPKGSFSTLEIQRTEQGDSAMYLCASSSAGLAGGLEQFFGPGTRLTVL.

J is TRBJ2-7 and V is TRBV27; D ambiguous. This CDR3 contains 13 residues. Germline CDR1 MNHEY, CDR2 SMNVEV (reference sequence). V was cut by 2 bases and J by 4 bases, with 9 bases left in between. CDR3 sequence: CASSLNAAYEQYF. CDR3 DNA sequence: TGTGCCAGCAGTTTAAATGCGGCTTACGAGCAGTACTTC.

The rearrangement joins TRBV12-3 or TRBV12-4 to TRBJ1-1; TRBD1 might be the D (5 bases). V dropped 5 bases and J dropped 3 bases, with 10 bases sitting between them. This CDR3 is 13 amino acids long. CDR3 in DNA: TGTGCCAGCAGTGAGACGGGGGACACTGAAGCTTTCTTT. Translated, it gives CASSETGDTEAFF.

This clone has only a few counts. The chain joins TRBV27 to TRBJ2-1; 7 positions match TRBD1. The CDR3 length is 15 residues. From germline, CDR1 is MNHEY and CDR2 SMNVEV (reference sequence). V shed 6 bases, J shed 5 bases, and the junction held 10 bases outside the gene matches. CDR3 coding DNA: TGTGCCAGCAGAAGTTGGGGGCAGGGGGACAATGAGCAGTTCTTC. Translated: CASRSWGQGDNEQFF.

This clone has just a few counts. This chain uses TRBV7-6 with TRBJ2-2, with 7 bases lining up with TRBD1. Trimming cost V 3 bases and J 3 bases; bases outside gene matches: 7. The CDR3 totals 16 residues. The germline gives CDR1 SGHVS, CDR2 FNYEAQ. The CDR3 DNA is TGTGCCAGCAGCTTTAGGACAGGCGCTGACACCGGGGAGCTGTTTTTT. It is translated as CASSFRTGADTGELFF.

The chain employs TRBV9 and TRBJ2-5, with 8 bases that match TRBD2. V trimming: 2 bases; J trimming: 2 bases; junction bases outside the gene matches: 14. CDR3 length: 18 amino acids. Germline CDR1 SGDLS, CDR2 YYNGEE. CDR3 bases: TGTGCCAGCAGCGTCTCTTTAGCGGGACTAGAAGTACAAGAGACCCAGTACTTC. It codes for CASSVSLAGLEVQETQYF. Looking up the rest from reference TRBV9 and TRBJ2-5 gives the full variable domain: DSGVTQTPKHLITATGQRVTLRCSPRSGDLSVYWYQQSLDQGLQFLIQYYNGEERAKGNILERFSAQQFPDLHSELNLSSLELGDSALYFCASSVSLAGLEVQETQYFGPGTRLLVL.

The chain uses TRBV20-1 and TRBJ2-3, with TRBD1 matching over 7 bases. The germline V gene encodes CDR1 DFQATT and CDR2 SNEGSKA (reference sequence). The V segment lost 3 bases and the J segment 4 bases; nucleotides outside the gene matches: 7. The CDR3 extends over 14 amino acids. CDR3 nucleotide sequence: TGCAGTGCTAGTGTCGACAGGGAAGCAGATACGCAGTATTTT. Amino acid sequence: CSASVDREADTQYF.

CDR3 sequence reads: CSVEILAGAYNEQFF. CDR3 coding DNA: TGCAGCGTTGAAATACTAGCGGGAGCCTACAATGAGCAGTTCTTC. The V gene is TRBV29-1, the J gene TRBJ2-1; 11 bases fit TRBD2. CDR1 is SQVTM and CDR2 is ANQGSEA in the germline V gene. V lost 2 bases and J lost 2; bases outside the gene matches: 2. The length of the CDR3 is 15 residues.

The CDR3 bases are TGTGCCAGTACCAGGGGCCTTTGGGACGACACTGAAGCTTTCTTT. Translation gives CASTRGLWDDTEAFF. The chain combines TRBV3-1 (or the pseudogene TRBV3-2) with TRBJ1-1, with D possibly TRBD1 on 6 matching bases. The ends were cut back, 9 bases at V and 3 bases at J, with 20 bases in the middle. CDR1 LGHDT and CDR2 YNNKEL come from the germline V gene (reference sequence). The CDR3 covers 15 residues.

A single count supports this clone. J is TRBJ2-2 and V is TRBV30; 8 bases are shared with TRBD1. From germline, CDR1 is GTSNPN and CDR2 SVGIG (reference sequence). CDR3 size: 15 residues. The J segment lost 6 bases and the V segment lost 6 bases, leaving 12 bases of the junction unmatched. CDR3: CACYDHQTGAGELFF. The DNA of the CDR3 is TGTGCCTGCTACGACCACCAGACAGGGGCCGGGGAGCTGTTTTTT.

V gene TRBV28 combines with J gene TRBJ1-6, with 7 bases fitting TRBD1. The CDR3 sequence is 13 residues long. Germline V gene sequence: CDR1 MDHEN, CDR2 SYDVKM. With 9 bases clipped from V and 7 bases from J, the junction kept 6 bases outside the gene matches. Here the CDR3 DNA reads TGTGCCAGTAGGGACAGCCTAAATTCACCCCTCCACTTT. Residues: CASRDSLNSPLHF.